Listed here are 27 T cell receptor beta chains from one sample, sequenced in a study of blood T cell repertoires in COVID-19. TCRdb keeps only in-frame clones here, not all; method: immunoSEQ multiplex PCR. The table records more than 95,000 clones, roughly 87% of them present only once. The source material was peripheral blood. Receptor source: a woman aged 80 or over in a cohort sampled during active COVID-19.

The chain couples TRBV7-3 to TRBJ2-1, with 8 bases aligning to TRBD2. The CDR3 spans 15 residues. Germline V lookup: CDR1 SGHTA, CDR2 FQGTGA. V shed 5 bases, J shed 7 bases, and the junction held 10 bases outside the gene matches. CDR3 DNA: TGTGCCAGCAGCCTGGGACTAGTCTATGTAAATGAGCAGTTCTTC. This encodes CASSLGLVYVNEQFF.

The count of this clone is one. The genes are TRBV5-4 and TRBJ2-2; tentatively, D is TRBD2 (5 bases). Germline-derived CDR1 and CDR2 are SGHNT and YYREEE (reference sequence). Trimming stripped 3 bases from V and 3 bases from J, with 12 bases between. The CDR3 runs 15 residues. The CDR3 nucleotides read TGTGCCAGCAGCTCCCCGGGGTTGGACACCGGGGAGCTGTTTTTT. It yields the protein CASSSPGLDTGELFF.

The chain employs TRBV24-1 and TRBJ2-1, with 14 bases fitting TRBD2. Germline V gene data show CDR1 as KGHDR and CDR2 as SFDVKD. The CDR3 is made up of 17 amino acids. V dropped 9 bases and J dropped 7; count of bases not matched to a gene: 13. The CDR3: CATRSGLAGDSINEQFF. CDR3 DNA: TGTGCCACCCGATCGGGACTAGCGGGAGATAGCATTAATGAGCAGTTCTTC.

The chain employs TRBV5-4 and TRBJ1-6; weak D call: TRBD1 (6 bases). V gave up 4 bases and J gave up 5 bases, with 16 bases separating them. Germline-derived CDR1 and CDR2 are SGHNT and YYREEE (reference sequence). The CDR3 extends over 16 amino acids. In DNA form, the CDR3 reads TGTGCCAGCAGCAGCCGGGGGGGCTGGGATAATTCACCCCTCCACTTT. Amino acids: CASSSRGGWDNSPLHF.

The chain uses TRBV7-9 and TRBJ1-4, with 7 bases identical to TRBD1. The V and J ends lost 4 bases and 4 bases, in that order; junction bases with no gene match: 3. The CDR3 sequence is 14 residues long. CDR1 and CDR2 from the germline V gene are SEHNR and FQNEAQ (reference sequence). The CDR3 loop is CASSWGQNNEKLFF. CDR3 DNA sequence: TGTGCCAGCAGCTGGGGACAGAATAATGAAAAACTGTTTTTT.

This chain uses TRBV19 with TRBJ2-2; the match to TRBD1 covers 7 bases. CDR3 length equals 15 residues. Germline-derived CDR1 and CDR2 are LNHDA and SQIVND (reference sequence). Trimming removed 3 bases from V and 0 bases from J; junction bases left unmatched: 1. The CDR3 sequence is CASSIGTANTGELFF. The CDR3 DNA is TGTGCCAGTAGTATCGGGACAGCGAACACCGGGGAGCTGTTTTTT. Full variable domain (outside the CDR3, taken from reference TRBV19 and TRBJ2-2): DGGITQSPKYLFRKEGQNVTLSCEQNLNHDAMYWYRQDPGQGLRLIYYSQIVNDFQKGDIAEGYSVSREKKESFPLTVTSAQKNPTAFYLCASSIGTANTGELFFGEGSRLTVL.

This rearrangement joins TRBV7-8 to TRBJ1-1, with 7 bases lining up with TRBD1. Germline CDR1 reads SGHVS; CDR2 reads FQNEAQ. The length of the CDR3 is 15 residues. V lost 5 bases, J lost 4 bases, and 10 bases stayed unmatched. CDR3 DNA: TGTGCCAGCAGCGTTTATGGACAGGTTGCCACTGAAGCTTTCTTT. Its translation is CASSVYGQVATEAFF.

The CDR3 DNA follows: TGTGCCAGCAGCTTAGAGAGTAGCACAGATACGCAGTATTTT. Translation gives CASSLESSTDTQYF. The genes are TRBV7-9 and TRBJ2-3; no reliable D call. Trimming cost V 1 base and J 0 bases, with 5 bases left between them. Germline-derived CDR1 and CDR2 are SEHNR and FQNEAQ (reference sequence). The CDR3 runs to 14 residues.

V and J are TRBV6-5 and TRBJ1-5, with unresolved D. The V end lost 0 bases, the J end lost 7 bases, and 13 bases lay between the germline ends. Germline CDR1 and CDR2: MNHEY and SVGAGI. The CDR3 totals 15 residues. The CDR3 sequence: CASSYSEPGEQPQHF. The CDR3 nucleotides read TGTGCCAGCAGTTACTCGGAGCCGGGAGAACAGCCCCAGCATTTT.

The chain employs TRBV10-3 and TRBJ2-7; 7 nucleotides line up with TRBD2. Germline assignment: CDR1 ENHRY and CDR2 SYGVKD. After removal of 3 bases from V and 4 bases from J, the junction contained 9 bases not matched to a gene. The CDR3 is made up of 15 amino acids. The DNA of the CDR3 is TGTGCCATCAGTGACTCCGGGACTACGATATACGAGCAGTACTTC. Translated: CAISDSGTTIYEQYF.

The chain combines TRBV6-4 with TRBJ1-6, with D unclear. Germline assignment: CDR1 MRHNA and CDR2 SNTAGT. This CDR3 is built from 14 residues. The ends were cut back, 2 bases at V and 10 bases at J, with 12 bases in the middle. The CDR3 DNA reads TGTGCCAGCAGTGACGGAGGGTTAACCTCACCCCTCCACTTT. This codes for CASSDGGLTSPLHF.

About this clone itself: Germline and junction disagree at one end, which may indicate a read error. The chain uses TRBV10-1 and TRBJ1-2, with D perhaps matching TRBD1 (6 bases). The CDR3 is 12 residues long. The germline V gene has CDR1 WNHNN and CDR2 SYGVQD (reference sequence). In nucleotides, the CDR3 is TGCGCCAGCAGTGGGCCCGGGACACCTCTCTCCTTC. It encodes CASSGPGTPLSF.

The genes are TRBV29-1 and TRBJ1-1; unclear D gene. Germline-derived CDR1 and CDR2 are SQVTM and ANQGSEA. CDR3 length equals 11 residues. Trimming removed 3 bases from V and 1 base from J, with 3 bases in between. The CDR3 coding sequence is TGCAGCGTTGATAGGAACACTGAAGCTTTCTTT. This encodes CSVDRNTEAFF.

The CDR3 here is CASSYSYGSSYEQYF. CDR3 nucleotide sequence: TGTGCCAGCAGTTACTCGTACGGGAGCTCCTACGAGCAGTACTTC. V gene TRBV6-6 combines with J gene TRBJ2-7; the D gene is possibly TRBD2 (6 bases). Germline values: CDR1 MNHNY, CDR2 SVGAGI (reference sequence). Trimming removed 0 bases at V and 0 bases at J, with 9 bases between. The CDR3 has 15 residues.

CDR3 sequence reads: CAISESYEQFF. CDR3 DNA sequence: TGTGCCATCAGTGAGTCCTATGAGCAGTTCTTC. The J gene is TRBJ2-1, the V gene TRBV10-3, with D unresolved. V shed 0 bases and J shed 8 bases, with 2 bases lying between them. Germline loops: CDR1 ENHRY, CDR2 SYGVKD. The CDR3 spans 11 residues.

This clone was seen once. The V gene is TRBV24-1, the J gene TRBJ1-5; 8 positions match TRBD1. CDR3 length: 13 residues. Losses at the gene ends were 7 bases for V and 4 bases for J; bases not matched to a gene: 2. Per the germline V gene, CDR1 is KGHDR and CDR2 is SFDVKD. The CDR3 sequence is CATRGQGNQPQHF. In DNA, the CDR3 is TGTGCCACCAGAGGACAGGGTAATCAGCCCCAGCATTTT.

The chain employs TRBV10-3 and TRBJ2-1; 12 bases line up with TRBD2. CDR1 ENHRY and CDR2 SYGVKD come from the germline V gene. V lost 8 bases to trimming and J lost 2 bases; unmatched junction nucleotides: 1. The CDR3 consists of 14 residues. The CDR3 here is CAIRTSGAYNEQFF. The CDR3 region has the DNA TGTGCCATCCGGACTAGCGGGGCCTACAATGAGCAGTTCTTC.

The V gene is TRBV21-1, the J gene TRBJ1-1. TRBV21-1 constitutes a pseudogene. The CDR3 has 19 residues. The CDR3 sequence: CASSKGNTGASKANTEAFF. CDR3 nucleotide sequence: TGTGCCAGCAGCAAAGGGAACACGGGAGCCTCTAAAGCGAACACTGAAGCTTTCTTT.

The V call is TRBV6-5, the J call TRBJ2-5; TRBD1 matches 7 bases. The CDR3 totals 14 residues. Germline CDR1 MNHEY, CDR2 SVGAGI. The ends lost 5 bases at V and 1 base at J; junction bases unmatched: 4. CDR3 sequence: CASSHRGFQETQYF. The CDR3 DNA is TGTGCCAGCAGTCACAGGGGTTTCCAAGAGACCCAGTACTTC.

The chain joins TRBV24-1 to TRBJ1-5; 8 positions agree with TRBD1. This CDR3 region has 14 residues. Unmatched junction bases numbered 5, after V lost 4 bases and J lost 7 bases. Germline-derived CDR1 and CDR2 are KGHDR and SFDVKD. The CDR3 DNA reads TGTGCCACCAGTGACCCGACAGGGGACCAGCCCCAGCATTTT. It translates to CATSDPTGDQPQHF.

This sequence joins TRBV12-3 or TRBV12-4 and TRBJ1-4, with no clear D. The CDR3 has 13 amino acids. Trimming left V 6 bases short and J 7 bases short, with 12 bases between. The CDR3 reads CASSVTALEKLFF. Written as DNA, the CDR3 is TGTGCCAGCAGCGTCACAGCACTTGAAAAACTGTTTTTT.

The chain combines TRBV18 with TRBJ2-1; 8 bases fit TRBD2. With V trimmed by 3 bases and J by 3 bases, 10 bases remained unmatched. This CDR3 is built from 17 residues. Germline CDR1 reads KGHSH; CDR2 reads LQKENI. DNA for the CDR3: TGTGCCAGCTCACCTTTAACCGGGACTAGTGACTACAATGAGCAGTTCTTC. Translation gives CASSPLTGTSDYNEQFF.

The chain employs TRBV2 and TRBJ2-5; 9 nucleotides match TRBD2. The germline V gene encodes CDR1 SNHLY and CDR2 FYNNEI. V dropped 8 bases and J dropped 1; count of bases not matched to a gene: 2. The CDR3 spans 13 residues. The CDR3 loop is CASATSGQETQYF. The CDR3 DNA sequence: TGTGCCAGCGCGACTAGCGGCCAAGAGACCCAGTACTTC.

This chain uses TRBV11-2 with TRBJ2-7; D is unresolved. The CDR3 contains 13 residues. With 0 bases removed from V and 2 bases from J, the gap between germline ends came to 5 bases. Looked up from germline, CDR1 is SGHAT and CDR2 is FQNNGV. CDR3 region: CASSLDPAYEQYF. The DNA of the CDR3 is TGTGCCAGCAGCTTAGATCCAGCCTACGAGCAGTACTTC.

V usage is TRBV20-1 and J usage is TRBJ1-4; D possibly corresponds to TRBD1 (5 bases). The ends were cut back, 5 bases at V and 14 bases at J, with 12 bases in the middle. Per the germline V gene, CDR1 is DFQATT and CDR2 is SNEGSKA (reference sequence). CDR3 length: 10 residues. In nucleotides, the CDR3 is TGCAGTGCTGGTTTTCCAGGGCTGTTTTTT. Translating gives CSAGFPGLFF.

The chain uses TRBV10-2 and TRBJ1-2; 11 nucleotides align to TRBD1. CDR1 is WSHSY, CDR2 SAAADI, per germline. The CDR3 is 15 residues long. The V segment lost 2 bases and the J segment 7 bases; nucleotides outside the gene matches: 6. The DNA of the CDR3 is TGCGCCAGCAGTGAGAGGACAGGGGGCGGAGGTGGCTACACCTTC. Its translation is CASSERTGGGGGYTF.

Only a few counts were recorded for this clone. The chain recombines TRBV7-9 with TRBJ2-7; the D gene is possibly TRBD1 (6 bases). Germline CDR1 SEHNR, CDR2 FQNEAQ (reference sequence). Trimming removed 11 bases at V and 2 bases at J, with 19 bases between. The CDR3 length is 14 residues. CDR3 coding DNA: TGTGCCTCTCTCACCGGGACAAATACCTACGAGCAGTACTTC. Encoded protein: CASLTGTNTYEQYF.